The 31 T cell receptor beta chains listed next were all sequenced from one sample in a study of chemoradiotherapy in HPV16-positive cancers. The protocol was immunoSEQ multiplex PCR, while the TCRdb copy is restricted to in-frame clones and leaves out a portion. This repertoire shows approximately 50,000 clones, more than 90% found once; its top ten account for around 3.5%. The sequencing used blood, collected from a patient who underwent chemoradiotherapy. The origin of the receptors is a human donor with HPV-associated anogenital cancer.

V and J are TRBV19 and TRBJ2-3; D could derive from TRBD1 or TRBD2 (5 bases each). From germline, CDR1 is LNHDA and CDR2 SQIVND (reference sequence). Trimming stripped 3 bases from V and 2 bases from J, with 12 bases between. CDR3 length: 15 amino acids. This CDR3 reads CASSIEGRATDTQYF. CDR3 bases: TGTGCCAGTAGTATCGAGGGGCGGGCCACAGATACGCAGTATTTT. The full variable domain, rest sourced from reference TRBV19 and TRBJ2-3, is DGGITQSPKYLFRKEGQNVTLSCEQNLNHDAMYWYRQDPGQGLRLIYYSQIVNDFQKGDIAEGYSVSREKKESFPLTVTSAQKNPTAFYLCASSIEGRATDTQYFGPGTRLTVL.

CDR3 region: CASSFAGGGTDTQYF. In DNA, the CDR3 is TGTGCCAGCAGCTTCGCGGGGGGCGGCACAGATACGCAGTATTTT. The chain joins TRBV7-2 to TRBJ2-3; 8 positions match TRBD2. The length of the CDR3 is 15 residues. From germline, CDR1 is SGHTA and CDR2 FQGNSA. J was trimmed by 1 base and V by 3 bases; bases with no gene match: 3.

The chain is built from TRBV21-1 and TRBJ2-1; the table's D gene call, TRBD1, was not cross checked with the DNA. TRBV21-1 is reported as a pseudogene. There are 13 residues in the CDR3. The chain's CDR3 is CASSKKLAGEQFF. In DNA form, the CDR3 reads TGTGCCAGCAGCAAAAAGCTGGCAGGCGAGCAGTTCTTC.

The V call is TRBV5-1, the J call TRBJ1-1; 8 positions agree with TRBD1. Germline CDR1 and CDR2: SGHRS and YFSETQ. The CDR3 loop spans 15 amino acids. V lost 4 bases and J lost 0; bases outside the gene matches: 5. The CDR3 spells CASSARQGLNTEAFF. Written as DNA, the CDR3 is TGCGCCAGCAGCGCAAGACAGGGGTTGAACACTGAAGCTTTCTTT.

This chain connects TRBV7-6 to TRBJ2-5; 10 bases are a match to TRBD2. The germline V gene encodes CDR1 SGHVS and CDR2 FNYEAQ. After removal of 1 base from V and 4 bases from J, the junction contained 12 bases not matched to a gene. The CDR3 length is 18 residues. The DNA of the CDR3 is TGTGCCAGCAGCTTAGAGGCCAGCGGGGGGGAGAGGGGAGAGACCCAGTACTTC. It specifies CASSLEASGGERGETQYF.

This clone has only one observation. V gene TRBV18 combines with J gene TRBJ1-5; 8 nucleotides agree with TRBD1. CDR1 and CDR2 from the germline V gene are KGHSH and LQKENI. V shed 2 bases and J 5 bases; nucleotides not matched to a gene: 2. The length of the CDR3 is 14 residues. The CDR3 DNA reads TGTGCCAGCTCACCATCAGGGGGCGATCAGCCCCAGCATTTT. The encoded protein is CASSPSGGDQPQHF.

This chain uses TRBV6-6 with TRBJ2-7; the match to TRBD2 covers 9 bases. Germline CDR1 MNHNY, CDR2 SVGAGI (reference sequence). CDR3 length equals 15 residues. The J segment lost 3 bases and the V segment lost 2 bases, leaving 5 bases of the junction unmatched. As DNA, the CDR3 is TGTGCCAGCAGTTACCGGGCGGGAGGGCACTACGAGCAGTACTTC. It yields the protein CASSYRAGGHYEQYF.

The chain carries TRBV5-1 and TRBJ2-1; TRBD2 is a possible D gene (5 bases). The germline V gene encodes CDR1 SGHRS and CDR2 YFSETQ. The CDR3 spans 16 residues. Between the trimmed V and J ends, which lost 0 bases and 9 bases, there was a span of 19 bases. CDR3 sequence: CASSLARGSLTGEQFF. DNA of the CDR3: TGCGCCAGCAGCTTGGCTCGGGGTAGTCTTACCGGTGAGCAGTTCTTC.

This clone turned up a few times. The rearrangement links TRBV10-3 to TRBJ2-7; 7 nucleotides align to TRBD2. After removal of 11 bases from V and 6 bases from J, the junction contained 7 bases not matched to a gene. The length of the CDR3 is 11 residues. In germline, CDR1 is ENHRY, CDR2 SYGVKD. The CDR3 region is CACTGGSEQYF. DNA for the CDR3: TGTGCCTGTACTGGCGGGAGCGAGCAGTACTTC.

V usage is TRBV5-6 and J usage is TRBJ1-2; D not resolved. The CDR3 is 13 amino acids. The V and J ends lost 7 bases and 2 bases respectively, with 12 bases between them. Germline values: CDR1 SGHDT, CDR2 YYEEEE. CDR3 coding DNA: TGTGCCAGCGGAGGGTCTTTAAACTATGGCTACACCTTC. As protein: CASGGSLNYGYTF.

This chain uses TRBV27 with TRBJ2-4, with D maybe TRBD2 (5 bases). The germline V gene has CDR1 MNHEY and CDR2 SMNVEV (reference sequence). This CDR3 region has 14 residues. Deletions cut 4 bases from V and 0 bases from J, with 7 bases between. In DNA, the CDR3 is TGTGCCAGCAGTTCAGGACTAGCCAAAAACATTCAGTACTTC. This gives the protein CASSSGLAKNIQYF.

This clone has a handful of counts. The DNA for the CDR3 is TGTGCCAGCAGCCCCAGGGACTTGAACACCGGGGAGCTGTTTTTT. Its protein is CASSPRDLNTGELFF. This chain joins TRBV9 and TRBJ2-2, with D possibly being TRBD2 (6 bases). The germline V gene encodes CDR1 SGDLS and CDR2 YYNGEE. V lost 4 bases, J lost 1 base, and 11 bases lay in between. The CDR3 is 15 residues long.

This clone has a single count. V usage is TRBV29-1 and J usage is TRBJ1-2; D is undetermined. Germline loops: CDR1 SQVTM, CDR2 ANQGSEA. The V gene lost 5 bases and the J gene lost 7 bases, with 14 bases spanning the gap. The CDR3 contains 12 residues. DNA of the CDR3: TGCAGCGTTCAGACCCTAGACCCTGGCTACACCTTC. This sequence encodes CSVQTLDPGYTF.

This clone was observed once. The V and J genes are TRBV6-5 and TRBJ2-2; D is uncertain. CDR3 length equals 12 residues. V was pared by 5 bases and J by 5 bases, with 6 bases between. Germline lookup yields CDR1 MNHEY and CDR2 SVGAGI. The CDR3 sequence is CASSEGTGELFF. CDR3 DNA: TGTGCCAGCAGTGAAGGAACCGGGGAGCTGTTTTTT.

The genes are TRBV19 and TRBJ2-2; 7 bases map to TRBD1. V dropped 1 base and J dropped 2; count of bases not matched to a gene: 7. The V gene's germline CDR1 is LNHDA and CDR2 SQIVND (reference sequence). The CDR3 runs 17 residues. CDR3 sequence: CASSIGRTGSNTGELFF. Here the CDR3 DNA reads TGTGCCAGTAGTATAGGGAGGACAGGAAGTAACACCGGGGAGCTGTTTTTT.

The CDR3: CASSQGQLVREQYF. The CDR3 nucleotides are TGCGCCAGCAGCCAAGGACAGTTAGTTCGCGAGCAGTACTTC. The rearrangement joins TRBV4-1 to TRBJ2-7, with D maybe TRBD1 (5 bases). Germline V CDR1 and CDR2: MGHRA, YSYEKL. Trimming stripped 1 base from V and 6 bases from J, with 13 bases between. This CDR3 region has 14 residues.

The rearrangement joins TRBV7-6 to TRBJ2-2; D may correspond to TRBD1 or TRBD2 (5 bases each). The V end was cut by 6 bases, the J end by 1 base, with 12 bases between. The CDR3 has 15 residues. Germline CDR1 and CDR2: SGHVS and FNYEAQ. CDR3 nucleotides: TGTGCCAGCAGTAACTGGGGACGGAACACCGGGGAGCTGTTTTTT. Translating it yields CASSNWGRNTGELFF.

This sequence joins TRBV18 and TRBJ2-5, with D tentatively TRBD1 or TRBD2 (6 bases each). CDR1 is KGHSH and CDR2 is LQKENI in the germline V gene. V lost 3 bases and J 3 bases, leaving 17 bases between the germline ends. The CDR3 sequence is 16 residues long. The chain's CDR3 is CASSPKGGGTKETQYF. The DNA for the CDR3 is TGTGCCAGCTCACCTAAAGGAGGGGGAACCAAAGAGACCCAGTACTTC.

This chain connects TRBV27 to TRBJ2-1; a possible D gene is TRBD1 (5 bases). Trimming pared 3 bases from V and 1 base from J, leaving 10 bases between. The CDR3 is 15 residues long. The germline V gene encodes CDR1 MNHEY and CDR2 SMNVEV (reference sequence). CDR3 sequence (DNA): TGTGCCAGCAGTTTCGAGTCAGGGTCCTACAATGAGCAGTTCTTC. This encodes CASSFESGSYNEQFF.

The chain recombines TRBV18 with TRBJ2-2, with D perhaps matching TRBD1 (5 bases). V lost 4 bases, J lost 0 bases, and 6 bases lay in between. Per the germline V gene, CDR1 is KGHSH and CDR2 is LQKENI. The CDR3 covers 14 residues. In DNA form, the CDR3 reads TGTGCCAGCTCACAGACAGCGAACACCGGGGAGCTGTTTTTT. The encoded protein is CASSQTANTGELFF.

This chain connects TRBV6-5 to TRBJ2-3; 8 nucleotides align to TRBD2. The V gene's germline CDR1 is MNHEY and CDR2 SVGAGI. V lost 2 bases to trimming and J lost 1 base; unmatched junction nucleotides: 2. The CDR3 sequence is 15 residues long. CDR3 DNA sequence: TGTGCCAGCAGTTACGGAGCGGGGGGCACAGATACGCAGTATTTT. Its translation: CASSYGAGGTDTQYF.

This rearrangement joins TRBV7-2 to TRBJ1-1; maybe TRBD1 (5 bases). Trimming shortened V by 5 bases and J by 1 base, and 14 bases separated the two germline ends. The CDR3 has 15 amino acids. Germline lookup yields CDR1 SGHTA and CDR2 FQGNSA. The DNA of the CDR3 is TGTGCCAGCAGCCTCGTGGCAGGGACGAACACTGAAGCTTTCTTT. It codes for CASSLVAGTNTEAFF.

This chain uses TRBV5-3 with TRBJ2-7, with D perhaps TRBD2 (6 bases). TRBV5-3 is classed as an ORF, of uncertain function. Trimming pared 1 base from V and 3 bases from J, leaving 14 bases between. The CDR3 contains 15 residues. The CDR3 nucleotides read TGTGCCAGAAGCTTGAGGGCTAGCGCAGTCTACGAGCAGTACTTC. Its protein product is CARSLRASAVYEQYF.

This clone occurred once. CDR3 DNA sequence: TGTGCCAGTAGTCCCGGTCTCTATGGCTACACCTTC. This encodes CASSPGLYGYTF. The V and J genes are TRBV19 and TRBJ1-2; D is unresolved. The V gene lost 5 bases and the J gene lost 4 bases, with 8 bases spanning the gap. Germline values: CDR1 LNHDA, CDR2 SQIVND (reference sequence). The CDR3 consists of 12 residues.

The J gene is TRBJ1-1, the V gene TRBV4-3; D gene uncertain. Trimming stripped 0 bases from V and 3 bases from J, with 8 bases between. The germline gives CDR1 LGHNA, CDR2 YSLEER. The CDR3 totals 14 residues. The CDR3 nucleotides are TGCGCCAGCAGCCAAGAGCCTGGGTACACTGAAGCTTTCTTT. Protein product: CASSQEPGYTEAFF.

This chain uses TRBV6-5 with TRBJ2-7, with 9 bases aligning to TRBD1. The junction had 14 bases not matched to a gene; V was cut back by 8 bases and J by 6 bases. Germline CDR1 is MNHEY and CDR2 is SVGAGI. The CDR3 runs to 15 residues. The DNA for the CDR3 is TGTGCCAGCCTGGACTGGGGGGGACAGGGAATCGAGCAGTACTTC. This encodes CASLDWGGQGIEQYF.

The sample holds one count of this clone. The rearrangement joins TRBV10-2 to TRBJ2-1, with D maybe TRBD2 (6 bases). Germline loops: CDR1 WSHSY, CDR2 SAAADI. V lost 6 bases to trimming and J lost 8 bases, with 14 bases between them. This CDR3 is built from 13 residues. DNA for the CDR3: TGCGCCAGCAGGGAGGGTTGGGGCGATGAGCAGTTCTTC. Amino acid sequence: CASREGWGDEQFF.

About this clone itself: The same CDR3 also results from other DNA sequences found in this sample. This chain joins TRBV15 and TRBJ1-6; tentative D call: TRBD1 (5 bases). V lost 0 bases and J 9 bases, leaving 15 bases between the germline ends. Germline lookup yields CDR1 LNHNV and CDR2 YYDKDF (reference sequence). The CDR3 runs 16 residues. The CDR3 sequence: CATSRDRRGAGSPLHF. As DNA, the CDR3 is TGTGCCACCAGCAGAGATAGGAGGGGCGCGGGTTCACCCCTCCACTTT.

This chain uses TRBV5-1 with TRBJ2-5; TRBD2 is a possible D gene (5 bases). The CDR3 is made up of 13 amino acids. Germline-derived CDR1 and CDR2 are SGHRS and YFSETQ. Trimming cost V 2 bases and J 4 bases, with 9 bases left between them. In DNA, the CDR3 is TGCGCCAGCAGCTTATTGGGAGCAGAGACCCAGTACTTC. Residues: CASSLLGAETQYF.

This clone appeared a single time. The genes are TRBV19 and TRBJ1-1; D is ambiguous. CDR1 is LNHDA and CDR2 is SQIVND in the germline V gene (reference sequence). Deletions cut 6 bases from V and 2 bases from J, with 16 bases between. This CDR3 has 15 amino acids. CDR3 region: CASRPQITYNTEAFF. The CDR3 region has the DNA TGTGCCAGTAGACCCCAAATCACTTACAACACTGAAGCTTTCTTT.

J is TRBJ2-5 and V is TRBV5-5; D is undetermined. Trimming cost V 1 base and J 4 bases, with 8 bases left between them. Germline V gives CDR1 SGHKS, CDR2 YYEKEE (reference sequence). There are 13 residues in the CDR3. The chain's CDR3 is CASSLNRRETQYF. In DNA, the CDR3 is TGTGCCAGCAGCTTGAATCGAAGAGAGACCCAGTACTTC.